Listed below are T cell receptor beta chains from one sample, sequenced in a study of neoadjuvant anti-PD-1 for oral cavity cancer. The table came from immunoSEQ multiplex PCR; TCRdb's copy has only in-frame clones and leaves some out. The table includes more than 12,000 clones, roughly 74% detected once. The sample consisted of PBMCs, taken after nivolumab (anti-PD-1) treatment. Every receptor here comes from a person aged 35 to 85 with oral cavity squamous cell carcinoma. CDR3s include the opening cysteine and the closing phenylalanine or tryptophan. A D gene is named only where the DNA matches it firmly. The size of a clone is reported for some rows only, either as once, few or many, or as a class for expanded clones.

>-|once|TRBJ2-3|TRBV29-1
TGCAGCGTTGGGGGAGGACAGGCGTCTAGCACAGATACGCAGTATTTT
CSVGGGQASSTDTQYF
>-|-|TRBJ1-5|TRBV28
TGTGCCAGCAGTCCCGGTCGTAATCAGCCCCAGCATTTT
CASSPGRNQPQHF
>-|-|TRBJ2-7|TRBV19
TGTGCCAGTAGTATCAGGGTCTTTTACGAGCAGTACTTC
CASSIRVFYEQYF
>-|few|TRBJ1-3|TRBV29-1
TGCAGCGGTACAGTAGCTGGAAACACCATATATTTT
CSGTVAGNTIYF
>TRBD1|medium-sized|TRBJ1-2|TRBV11-2
TGTGCCAGCAGCTCGACAGGGATCTATGGCTACACCTTC
CASSSTGIYGYTF
>-|-|TRBJ2-3|TRBV6-6
TGTGCCAGCAGTTACATTCGGGGGGATACGCAGTATTTT
CASSYIRGDTQYF
>-|-|TRBJ2-5|TRBV5-1
TGCGCCAGCAGCTTTGGAGGGCAAGAGACCCAGTACTTC
CASSFGGQETQYF
>TRBD2|-|TRBJ2-1|TRBV7-3
TGTGCCAGCAGCTTAACAGGACTAGCGGGATCGGGTGAGCAGTTCTTC
CASSLTGLAGSGEQFF
>-|-|TRBJ1-4|TRBV5-6
TGTGCCAGCAGCCTCAATCAAAATGAAAAACTGTTTTTT
CASSLNQNEKLFF
>-|-|TRBJ2-7|TRBV6-6
TGTGCCAGCAGTTACTCCACCGGCCTCCAGTACTTC
CASSYSTGLQYF
>TRBD2|-|TRBJ2-3|TRBV7-7
TGTGCTAGCAGCCCCTCCACTAGCGGGATTTGGGATACGCAGTATTTT
CASSPSTSGIWDTQYF
>TRBD1|-|TRBJ2-7|TRBV7-9
TGTGCCACCGGGACAGGGGTCTCCTACGAGCAGTACTTC
CATGTGVSYEQYF
>-|few|TRBJ2-7|TRBV7-2
TGTGCCAGCAGCTTATCCGGGCAGGGTGGCGAGCAGTACTTC
CASSLSGQGGEQYF
>-|few|TRBJ1-4|TRBV29-1
TGCAGCGTTGCTTTGGAGGGGTTTTGGGAAAAACTGTTTTTT
CSVALEGFWEKLFF
>-|-|TRBJ1-2|TRBV4-1
TGCGCCAGCAGCCAAGATCCGGGCGGGGTCTATGGCTACACCTTC
CASSQDPGGVYGYTF
>-|-|TRBJ2-1|TRBV28
TGTGCCAGCAGTTTGTCCCAGTCGGGTTACAATGAGCAGTTCTTC
CASSLSQSGYNEQFF
>-|-|TRBJ2-2|TRBV5-1
TGCGCCAGCAGCTTAGCCCAGGGAGCCGGGGAGCTGTTTTTT
CASSLAQGAGELFF
>-|-|TRBJ2-4|TRBV7-9
TGTGCCAGCAGCTTAGGGGGAGAAGGGTTGAACATTCAGTACTTC
CASSLGGEGLNIQYF
>TRBD2|-|TRBJ2-2|TRBV28
TGTGCCAGCAGTTTATCAGGGACTAGCGGGACCGGGGAGCTGTTTTTT
CASSLSGTSGTGELFF
>-|-|TRBJ1-2|TRBV10-3
TGTGCCATCAGTGAGTCGAATGCGAGAAACTATGGCTACACCTTC
CAISESNARNYGYTF
>TRBD1|-|TRBJ2-7|TRBV7-9
TGTGCCAGCAGCTTAGCCGAGGGACAGAACCGACCCTACGAGCAGTACTTC
CASSLAEGQNRPYEQYF
>-|-|TRBJ1-1|TRBV28
TGTGCCAGCATCATGGGGGGGGGAGCGGCTGAAGCTTTCTTT
CASIMGGGAAEAFF
>-|-|TRBJ2-5|TRBV5-6
TGTGCCAGCAGCACGGACCCGGGGGAGACCCAGTACTTC
CASSTDPGETQYF
>TRBD1|-|TRBJ1-5|TRBV11-2
TGTGCCAGCAGCCCCGGACAGGGTGGCCAGCCCCAGCATTTT
CASSPGQGGQPQHF
>-|few|TRBJ1-3|TRBV28
TGTGCCAGCAGTTTATGGCTGACCGCCGGAAACACCATATATTTT
CASSLWLTAGNTIYF
>-|once|TRBJ2-2|TRBV2
TGTGCCAGCAGACGCCGGGACCAGTCCACCGGGGAGCTGTTTTTT
CASRRRDQSTGELFF
>-|-|TRBJ2-3|TRBV6-5
TGTGCCAGCAGAGGGACCACAGATACGCAGTATTTT
CASRGTTDTQYF
>TRBD2|-|TRBJ2-5|TRBV2
TGTGCCAGCAGTTCTCTTACGGGGGGGGAGACCCAGTACTTC
CASSSLTGGETQYF
>-|-|TRBJ2-1|TRBV30
TGTGCCTGGAGTAGGTACTACAATGAGCAGTTCTTC
CAWSRYYNEQFF
>-|few|TRBJ2-7|TRBV11-2
TGTGCCAGCAGCTTATCAGGCGTCGAGCAGTACTTC
CASSLSGVEQYF
>-|-|TRBJ1-5|TRBV2
TGTGCCAGCAACGGTGACAGCAATCAGCCCCAGCATTTT
CASNGDSNQPQHF